The rows below give T cell receptor beta chains drawn from one sample of a study of cytomegalovirus exposure and HLA in healthy donors. The assay was immunoSEQ multiplex PCR, and TCRdb's table has in-frame clones only and misses some. This listing includes some 64,000 clones. The material sequenced was PBMCs. The receptors were sampled from a woman in her 30s in good health and CMV-seronegative. Both conserved end residues are part of each CDR3. The order of the fields is J gene, V gene, CDR3 protein.

TRBJ1-1,TRBV11-2,CASSWSDEGTEAFF
TRBJ2-1,TRBV6-1,CASSDLGTSGTDNEQFF
TRBJ2-7,TRBV6-5,CASRSTVRGEQYF
TRBJ1-6,TRBV28,CASSSAGEGILHF
TRBJ2-2,TRBV5-6,CASRKGEYTGELFF
TRBJ2-2,TRBV4-2,CASSQKGLGPGELFF
TRBJ2-1,TRBV9,CASSVAESSWSEQFF
TRBJ2-4,TRBV27,CASSQPSFLAKNIQYF
TRBJ2-7,TRBV6-1,CASSGVRSGLVSYEQYF
TRBJ1-2,TRBV29-1,CSVGDRGPRYGYTF
TRBJ2-5,TRBV6-1,CASSEEAGETQYF
TRBJ2-7,TRBV6-6,CASSYGQGAYEQYF
TRBJ1-2,TRBV4-3,CASSQEGQGIYGYTF
TRBJ1-4,TRBV7-9,CASSYGTDEKLFF
TRBJ2-1,TRBV7-2,CASSRPGLATGYEQFF